Described below is a single T cell receptor (beta chain) sequence and its context. Its antigen is undetermined. The data were obtained in a study of T cell repertoires in cytomegalovirus infection. Study summary: From public TCR beta signatures came an indication of both CMV infection and matching HLA type.

Looked up from germline, CDR1 is GTSNPN and CDR2 is SVGIG (reference sequence). J lost 3 bases, V lost 2 bases, and 6 bases had no gene match. The CDR3 covers 14 residues. Using its own MiXCR run on the reads, TCRdb lists one record per CDR3 protein. Here the sample spans 150,000 to 200,000 distinct CDR3 sequences, 28% being singletons. Whole-study findings and limits: In two of eight donors, the top clonotype was HLA-C-restricted CMV-specific. Summed frequency of public TCR beta families distinguished CMV carriers with the relevant HLA.

The source of this sequence is a human donor in good health (CMV status not recorded). Some clones in this sample may be carry-over from other donors' samples. Sequencing was performed on PBMCs. The chain links TRBV30 to TRBJ2-7; 8 nucleotides agree with TRBD2. CDR3 DNA sequence: TGTGCCTGGAGTCGTCCCAGCGGGGGCTACGAGCAGTACTTC. This codes for CAWSRPSGGYEQYF.